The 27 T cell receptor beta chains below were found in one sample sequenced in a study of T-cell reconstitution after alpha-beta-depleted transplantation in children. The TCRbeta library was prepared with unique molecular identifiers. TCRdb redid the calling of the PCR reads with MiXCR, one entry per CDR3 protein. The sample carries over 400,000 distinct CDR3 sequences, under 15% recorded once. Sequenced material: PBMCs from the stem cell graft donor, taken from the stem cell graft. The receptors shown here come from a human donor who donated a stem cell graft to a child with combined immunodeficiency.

CDR3 protein: CASSQEARFGETQYF. The CDR3 DNA reads TGCGCCAGCAGCCAAGAAGCCCGATTTGGGGAGACCCAGTACTTC. The rearrangement joins TRBV4-3 to TRBJ2-5; D ambiguous. V gave up 0 bases and J gave up 5 bases, with 13 bases separating them. CDR1 LGHNA and CDR2 YSLEER come from the germline V gene. The CDR3 runs to 15 residues.

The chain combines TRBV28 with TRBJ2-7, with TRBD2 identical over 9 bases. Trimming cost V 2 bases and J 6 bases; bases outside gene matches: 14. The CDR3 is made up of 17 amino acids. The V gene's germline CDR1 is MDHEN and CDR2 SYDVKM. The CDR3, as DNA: TGTGCCAGCAGTTTAGCGGGGGGGGGGCTGTCCGAGGCCGAGCAGTACTTC. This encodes CASSLAGGGLSEAEQYF.

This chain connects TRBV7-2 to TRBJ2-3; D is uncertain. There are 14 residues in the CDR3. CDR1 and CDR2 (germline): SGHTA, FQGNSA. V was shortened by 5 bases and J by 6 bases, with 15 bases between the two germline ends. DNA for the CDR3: TGTGCCAGCAGCCCATCGACCTCAAGGGATACGCAGTATTTT. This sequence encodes CASSPSTSRDTQYF.

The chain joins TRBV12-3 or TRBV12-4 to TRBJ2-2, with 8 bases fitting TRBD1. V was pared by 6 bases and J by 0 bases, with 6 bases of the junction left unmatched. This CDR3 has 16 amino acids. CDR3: CASSQGQGANTGELFF. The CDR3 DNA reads TGTGCCAGCAGCCAAGGACAGGGAGCGAACACCGGGGAGCTGTTTTTT.

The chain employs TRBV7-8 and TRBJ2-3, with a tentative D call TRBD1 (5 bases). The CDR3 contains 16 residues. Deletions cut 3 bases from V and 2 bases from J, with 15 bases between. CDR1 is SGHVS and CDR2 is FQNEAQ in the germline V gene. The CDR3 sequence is CASSFLDTVTTDTQYF. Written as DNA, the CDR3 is TGTGCCAGCAGCTTTTTGGACACCGTCACCACAGATACGCAGTATTTT.

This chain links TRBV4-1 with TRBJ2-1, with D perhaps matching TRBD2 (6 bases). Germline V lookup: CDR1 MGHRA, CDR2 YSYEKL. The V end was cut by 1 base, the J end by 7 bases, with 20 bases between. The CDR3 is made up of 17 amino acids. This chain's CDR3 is CASSQVLLRDTANEQFF. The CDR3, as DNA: TGCGCCAGCAGCCAAGTGTTGTTGCGGGATACAGCAAATGAGCAGTTCTTC.

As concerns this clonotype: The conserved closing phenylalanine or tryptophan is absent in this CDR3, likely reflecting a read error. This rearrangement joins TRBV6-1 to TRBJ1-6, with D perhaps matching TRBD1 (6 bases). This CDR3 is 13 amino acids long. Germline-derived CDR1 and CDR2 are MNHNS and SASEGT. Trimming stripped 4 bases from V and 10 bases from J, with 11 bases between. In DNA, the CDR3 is TGTGCCAGCAGTGTAAACAGGGCCTCACCCCTCCACTCT. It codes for CASSVNRASPLHS.

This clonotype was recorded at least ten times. Here the CDR3 DNA reads TGTGCCACCAGTGATTTGGGTAGCGGGAATTTACCGATAGCCACAGATACGCAGTATTTT. Its translation: CATSDLGSGNLPIATDTQYF. The rearrangement joins TRBV24-1 to TRBJ2-3; 8 bases fit TRBD2. The V and J ends lost 0 bases and 2 bases, in that order; junction bases with no gene match: 15. Germline CDR1 KGHDR, CDR2 SFDVKD. The CDR3 consists of 20 residues.

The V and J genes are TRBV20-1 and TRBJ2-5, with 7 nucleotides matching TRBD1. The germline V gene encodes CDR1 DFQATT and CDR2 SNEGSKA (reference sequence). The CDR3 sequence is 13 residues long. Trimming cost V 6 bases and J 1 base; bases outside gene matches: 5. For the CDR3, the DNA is TGCAGTGCCTTAGGACAGGTCCAAGAGACCCAGTACTTC. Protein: CSALGQVQETQYF.

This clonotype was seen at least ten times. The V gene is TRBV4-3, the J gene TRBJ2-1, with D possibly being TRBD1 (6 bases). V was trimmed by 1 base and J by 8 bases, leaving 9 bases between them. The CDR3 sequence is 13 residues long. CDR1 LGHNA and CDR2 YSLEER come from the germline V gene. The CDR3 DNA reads TGCGCCAGCAGCCAAGCTCCAGGGGATGAGCAGTTCTTC. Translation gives CASSQAPGDEQFF.

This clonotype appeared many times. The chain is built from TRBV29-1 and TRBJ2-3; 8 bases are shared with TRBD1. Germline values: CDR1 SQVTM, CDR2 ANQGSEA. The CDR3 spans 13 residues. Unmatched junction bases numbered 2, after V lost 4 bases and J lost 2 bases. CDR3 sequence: CSVVRGLTDTQYF. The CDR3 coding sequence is TGCAGCGTTGTCAGGGGGCTCACAGATACGCAGTATTTT.

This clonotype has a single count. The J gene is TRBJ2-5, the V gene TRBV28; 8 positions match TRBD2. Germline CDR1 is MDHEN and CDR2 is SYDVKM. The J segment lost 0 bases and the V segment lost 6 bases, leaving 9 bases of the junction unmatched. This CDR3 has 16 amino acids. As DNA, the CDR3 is TGTGCCAGCAGCCACCGGGGGGGATTGTACCAAGAGACCCAGTACTTC. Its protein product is CASSHRGGLYQETQYF.

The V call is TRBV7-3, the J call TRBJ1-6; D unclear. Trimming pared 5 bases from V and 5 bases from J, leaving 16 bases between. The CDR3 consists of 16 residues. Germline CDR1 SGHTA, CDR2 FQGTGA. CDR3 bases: TGTGCCAGCAGCCCACGTGGTCGGGGAAATAATTCACCCCTCCACTTT. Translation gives CASSPRGRGNNSPLHF.

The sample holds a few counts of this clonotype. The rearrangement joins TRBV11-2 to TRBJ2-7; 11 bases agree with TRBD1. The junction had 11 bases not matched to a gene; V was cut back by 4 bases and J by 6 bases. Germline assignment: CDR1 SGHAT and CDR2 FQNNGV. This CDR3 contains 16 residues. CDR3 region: CASSSPGQGESGEQYF. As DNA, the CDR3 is TGTGCCAGCAGCTCTCCGGGACAGGGGGAATCAGGCGAGCAGTACTTC.

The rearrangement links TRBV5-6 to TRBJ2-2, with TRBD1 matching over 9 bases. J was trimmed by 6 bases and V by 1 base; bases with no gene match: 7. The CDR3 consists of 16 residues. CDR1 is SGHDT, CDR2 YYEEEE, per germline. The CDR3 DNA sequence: TGTGCCAGCAGCTTGTTGGGACAGGGTGTTCCCGGGGAGCTGTTTTTT. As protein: CASSLLGQGVPGELFF.

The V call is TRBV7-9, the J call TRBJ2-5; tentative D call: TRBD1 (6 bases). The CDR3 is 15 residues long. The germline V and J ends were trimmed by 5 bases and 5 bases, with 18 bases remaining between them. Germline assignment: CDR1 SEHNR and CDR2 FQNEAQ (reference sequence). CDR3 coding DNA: TGTGCCAGCAGCCCGACCTGGGTGGACAGCGAGACCCAGTACTTC. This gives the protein CASSPTWVDSETQYF. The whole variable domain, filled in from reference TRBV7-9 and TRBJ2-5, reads DTGVSQNPRHKITKRGQNVTFRCDPISEHNRLYWYRQTLGQGPEFLTYFQNEAQLEKSRLLSDRFSAERPKGSFSTLEIQRTEQGDSAMYLCASSPTWVDSETQYFGPGTRLLVL.

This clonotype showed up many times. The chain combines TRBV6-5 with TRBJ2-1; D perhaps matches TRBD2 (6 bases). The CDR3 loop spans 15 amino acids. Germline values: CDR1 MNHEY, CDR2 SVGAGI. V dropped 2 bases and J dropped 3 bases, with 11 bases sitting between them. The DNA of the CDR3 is TGTGCCAGCAGTTACCAACGCGGGGACTACAATGAGCAGTTCTTC. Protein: CASSYQRGDYNEQFF.

CDR3: CASSVGPGRFSEQYF. The CDR3 DNA follows: TGTGCCAGCAGCGTAGGACCGGGGAGGTTTTCCGAGCAGTACTTC. The rearrangement links TRBV9 to TRBJ2-7; a possible D gene is TRBD2 (6 bases). Germline CDR1 SGDLS, CDR2 YYNGEE. The CDR3 consists of 15 residues. Trimming removed 0 bases at V and 6 bases at J, with 16 bases between.

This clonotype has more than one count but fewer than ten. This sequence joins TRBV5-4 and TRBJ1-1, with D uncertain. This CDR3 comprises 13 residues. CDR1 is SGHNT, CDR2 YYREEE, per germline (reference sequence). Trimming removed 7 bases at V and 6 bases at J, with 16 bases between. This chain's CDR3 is CASYRIDRSEAFF. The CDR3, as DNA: TGTGCCAGCTACCGGATTGACCGCTCTGAAGCTTTCTTT. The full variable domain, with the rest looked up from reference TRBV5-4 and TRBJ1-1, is ETGVTQSPTHLIKTRGQQVTLRCSSQSGHNTVSWYQQALGQGPQFIFQYYREEENGRGNFPPRFSGLQFPNYSSELNVNALELDDSALYLCASYRIDRSEAFFGQGTRLTVV.

The chain's CDR3 is CASSLDQPWPQHF. The CDR3 nucleotides read TGTGCCAGCAGCCTGGATCAACCCTGGCCCCAGCATTTT. V gene TRBV12-3 or TRBV12-4 combines with J gene TRBJ1-5, with no clear D. This CDR3 contains 13 residues. V was clipped by 6 bases and J by 9 bases, with 15 bases between them.

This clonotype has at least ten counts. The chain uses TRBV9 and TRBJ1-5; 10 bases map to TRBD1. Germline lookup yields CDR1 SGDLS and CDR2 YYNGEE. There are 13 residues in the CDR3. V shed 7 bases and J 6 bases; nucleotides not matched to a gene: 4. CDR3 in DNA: TGTGCCAGCGGAGGGACAGGGGTTCAGCCCCAGCATTTT. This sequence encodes CASGGTGVQPQHF.

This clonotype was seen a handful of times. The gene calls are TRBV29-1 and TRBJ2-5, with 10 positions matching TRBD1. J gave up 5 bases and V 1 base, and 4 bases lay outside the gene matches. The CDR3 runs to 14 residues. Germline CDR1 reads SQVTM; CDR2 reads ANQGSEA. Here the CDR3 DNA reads TGCAGCGTTGAAGGACAGGGGGCAGAGGAGACCCAGTACTTC. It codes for CSVEGQGAEETQYF.

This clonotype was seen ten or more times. CDR3 sequence reads: CAWSANPGEGTDTQYF. The CDR3 nucleotides read TGTGCCTGGAGCGCCAACCCGGGGGAGGGCACAGATACGCAGTATTTT. The J gene is TRBJ2-3, the V gene TRBV30, with D maybe TRBD2 (6 bases). CDR1 and CDR2 (germline): GTSNPN, SVGIG (reference sequence). Trimming shortened V by 3 bases and J by 1 base, and 17 bases separated the two germline ends. The CDR3 loop spans 16 amino acids.

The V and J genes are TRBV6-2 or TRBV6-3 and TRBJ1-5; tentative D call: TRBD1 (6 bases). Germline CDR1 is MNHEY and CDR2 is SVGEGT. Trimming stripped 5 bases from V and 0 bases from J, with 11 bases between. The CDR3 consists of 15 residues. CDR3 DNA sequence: TGTGCCAGCAGTACAGGGCAGAATAGCAATCAGCCCCAGCATTTT. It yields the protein CASSTGQNSNQPQHF.

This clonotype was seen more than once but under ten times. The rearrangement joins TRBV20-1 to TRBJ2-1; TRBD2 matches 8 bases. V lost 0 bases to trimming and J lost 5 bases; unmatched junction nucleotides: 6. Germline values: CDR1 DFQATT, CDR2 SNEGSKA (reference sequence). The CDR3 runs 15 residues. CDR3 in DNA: TGCAGTGCTAGAGATCTTCTCGGGGGGGACAATGAGCAGTTCTTC. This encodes CSARDLLGGDNEQFF.

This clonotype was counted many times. CDR3: CASRRTGGKAYEQYF. The CDR3 DNA reads as TGTGCCAGTAGAAGAACAGGGGGCAAGGCCTACGAGCAGTACTTC. This chain connects TRBV12-3 or TRBV12-4 to TRBJ2-7; 9 nucleotides line up with TRBD1. The CDR3 sequence is 15 residues long. V lost 9 bases and J lost 2; bases outside the gene matches: 11.

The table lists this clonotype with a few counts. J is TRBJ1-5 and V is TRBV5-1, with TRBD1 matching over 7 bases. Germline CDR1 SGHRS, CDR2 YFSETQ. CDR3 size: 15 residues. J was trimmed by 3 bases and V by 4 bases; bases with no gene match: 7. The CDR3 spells CASSPSGQLNQPQHF. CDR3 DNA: TGCGCCAGCAGCCCCTCGGGACAGCTCAATCAGCCCCAGCATTTT.